This T cell receptor beta chain was captured in a study of control samples from healthy donors and cancer patients. The germline gives CDR1 SNHLY, CDR2 FYNNEI. The V and J ends lost 7 bases and 0 bases respectively, with 11 bases between them. The CDR3 is 14 amino acids. Data came from immunoSEQ multiplex PCR; TCRdb stores just in-frame clones and leaves some out. The table records about 130,000 clones, roughly 89% of them present only once. The J gene is TRBJ2-3, the V gene TRBV2; D is uncertain. Material: blood. The receptor was isolated from a man younger than 35 in good health. The CDR3 DNA is TGTGCCAGCACTGCTAGTTGGAGCACAGATACGCAGTATTTT. Its protein is CASTASWSTDTQYF.